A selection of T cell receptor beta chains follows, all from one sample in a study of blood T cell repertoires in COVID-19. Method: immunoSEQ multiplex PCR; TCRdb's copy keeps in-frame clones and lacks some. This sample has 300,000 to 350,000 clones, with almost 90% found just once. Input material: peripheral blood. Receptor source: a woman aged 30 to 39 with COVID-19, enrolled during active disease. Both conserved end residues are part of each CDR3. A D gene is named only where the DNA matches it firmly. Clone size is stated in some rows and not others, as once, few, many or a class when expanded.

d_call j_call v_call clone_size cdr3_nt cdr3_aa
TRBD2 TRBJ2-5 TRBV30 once TGTGCCTGGATCGGATCAACTAGCGGGAGGGCTCAGGAGACCCAGTACTTC CAWIGSTSGRAQETQYF
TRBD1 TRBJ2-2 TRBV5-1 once TGCGCCAGCAGCTTCTATTCGACAGGGGGTACCGGGGAGCTGTTTTTT CASSFYSTGGTGELFF
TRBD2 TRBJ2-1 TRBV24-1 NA TGTGCCACAGCAAGCGGGAGGGAACTCAATGAGCAGTTCTTC CATASGRELNEQFF
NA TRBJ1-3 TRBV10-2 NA TGCGCCAGCAGTGAGTCGGTCCCACTAGGAAACACCATATATTTT CASSESVPLGNTIYF
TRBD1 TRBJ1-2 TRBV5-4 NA TGTGCCAGCAGTATAGACGGACAGGGGATCTACACCTTC CASSIDGQGIYTF
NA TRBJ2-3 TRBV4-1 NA TGCGCCAGCAGCCAAGAATCTGGCGGAAAAACAGATACGCAGTATTTT CASSQESGGKTDTQYF
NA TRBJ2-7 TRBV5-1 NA TGCGCCAGCAGCTTGTATTCGGGGGGCAACTACGAGCAGTACTTC CASSLYSGGNYEQYF
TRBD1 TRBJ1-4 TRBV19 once TGTGCCAGTAGACGACAGGGTGAAAATGAAAAACTGTTTTTT CASRRQGENEKLFF
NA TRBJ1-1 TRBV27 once TGTGCCAGCAGTCCCACAGTGAACACTGAAGCTTTCTTT CASSPTVNTEAFF
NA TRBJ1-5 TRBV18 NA TGTGCCAGCTCACCAGACAGAAATCAGCCCCAGCATTTT CASSPDRNQPQHF